This TCR beta chain is drawn from a study of blood T cell repertoires in COVID-19. Study at large: COVID-19 samples collected from the United States, Italy and Spain covered acute and convalescent phases. T cells, B-cell-depleted T cells, or PBMCs supplied cDNA or gDNA.

TCRdb's table, derived via immunoSEQ multiplex PCR, lists solely in-frame clones and lacks some. The sample lists about 28,000 clones; 87% were seen once. Material: peripheral blood. The TCR comes from a man between 60 and 75 years old with active COVID-19.

The CDR3 DNA reads as TGTGCCAGCTCACTCCAATGGACGGGGAACTATGGCTACACCTTC. As protein: CASSLQWTGNYGYTF. This sequence joins TRBV18 and TRBJ1-2; D is unresolved. The CDR3 totals 15 residues. With 4 bases removed from V and 2 bases from J, the gap between germline ends came to 14 bases. The germline CDR1 and CDR2 sequences are KGHSH and LQKENI. The whole variable domain, filled in from reference TRBV18 and TRBJ1-2, reads NAGVMQNPRHLVRRRGQEARLRCSPMKGHSHVYWYRQLPEEGLKFMVYLQKENIIDESGMPKERFSAEFPKEGPSILRIQQVVRGDSAAYFCASSLQWTGNYGYTFGSGTRLTVV.